This entry features one TCR beta chain sequence. Its antigen is not identified. Beta-chain TCR cDNA was generated via 5'RACE template switching with UMIs. TCRdb reworked the 5' RACE reads into one entry per CDR3 protein, no DNA. The listing records 500,000 to 700,000 distinct CDR3 sequences. This record comes from a study of T cells expressing NK-cell markers. About the research overall: The authors derived TCR beta repertoires from sorted CD3+CD56+NKG2C+, CD3+CD56+NKG2C- and CD3+CD56-NKG2C+ T cells. HCMV seropositivity characterized most of the eight sequenced donors, and seronegativity one.

CDR3 length equals 12 residues. Findings and caveats of the study: Of the CD8+ T cells in a handful of donors, about 1.0-7.0% belonged to dominant NKG2C+ clonotypes.

Sequenced: blood T cells: a sorted CD56 or NKG2C T cell subset, CD4+ or CD8+ T cells, or bulk PBMC T cells (not recorded which). The source of this sequence is a man between 18 and 35 years old in good health. The genes are TRBV12-3 or TRBV12-4 and TRBJ2-1; the TRBD1 assignment by TCRdb is unverifiable without DNA. The CDR3 here is CASTRTGNEQFF.